Below are 29 T cell receptor beta chains sequenced from a single sample in a study of CD8 T cells in ankylosing spondylitis. Overall study results and limits: A motif of roughly 8 highly homologous TCR beta variants was seen as apparently characteristic of ankylosing spondylitis blood.

TCRdb itself ran the 5' RACE reads through MiXCR, one entry per CDR3 protein. In the table there are about 500,000 distinct CDR3 sequences, over 9.5% of which are singletons. Their target antigens are unknown. The sequenced material came from blood, either unsorted or a sorted T cell fraction (not recorded which). These receptors were taken from a male donor with ankylosing spondylitis.

In this sample, this clonotype turned up a few times. This sequence joins TRBV7-2 and TRBJ2-3, with D unclear. CDR1 and CDR2 (germline): SGHTA, FQGNSA. V lost 3 bases and J 4 bases, leaving 14 bases between the germline ends. The CDR3 spans 15 residues. The CDR3 reads CASSLVGSFSDTQYF. The CDR3 bases are TGTGCCAGCAGCTTGGTTGGGTCGTTTTCAGATACGCAGTATTTT.

The V call is TRBV7-2, the J call TRBJ2-5; unclear D gene. The germline gives CDR1 SGHTA, CDR2 FQGNSA. The CDR3 contains 15 residues. The V end was cut by 2 bases, the J end by 1 base, with 11 bases between. The chain's CDR3 is CASSLFFGPQETQYF. The CDR3 coding sequence is TGTGCCAGCAGCTTATTTTTCGGGCCCCAAGAGACCCAGTACTTC.

This clonotype was observed a few times. The rearrangement uses TRBV7-2 and TRBJ2-3; 9 nucleotides align to TRBD2. The CDR3 consists of 15 residues. Germline values: CDR1 SGHTA, CDR2 FQGNSA. V shed 3 bases and J 5 bases; nucleotides not matched to a gene: 6. The CDR3 DNA is TGTGCCAGCAGCTTCTCTAGCGGGATGGGAGATACGCAGTATTTT. It specifies CASSFSSGMGDTQYF. Full variable domain (outside the CDR3, taken from reference TRBV7-2 and TRBJ2-3): GAGVSQSPSNKVTEKGKDVELRCDPISGHTALYWYRQSLGQGLEFLIYFQGNSAPDKSGLPSDRFSAERTGGSVSTLTIQRTQQEDSAVYLCASSFSSGMGDTQYFGPGTRLTVL.

This chain connects TRBV7-8 to TRBJ2-1, with D possibly TRBD2 on 6 matching bases. CDR1 is SGHVS and CDR2 is FQNEAQ in the germline V gene. The CDR3 has 16 amino acids. V gave up 6 bases and J gave up 3 bases, with 18 bases separating them. CDR3 protein: CASRTLGGSGYNEQFF. The CDR3 DNA follows: TGTGCCAGCAGGACCCTTGGGGGGAGTGGCTACAATGAGCAGTTCTTC.

This clonotype has ten or more counts. J is TRBJ1-5 and V is TRBV5-1; D is possibly TRBD1 (5 bases). The germline V and J ends were trimmed by 3 bases and 7 bases, with 14 bases remaining between them. CDR3 length equals 14 residues. CDR1 is SGHRS, CDR2 YFSETQ, per germline. CDR3 DNA: TGCGCCAGCAGCTATGCGGGGGAGGGACAGCCCCAGCATTTT. Translation gives CASSYAGEGQPQHF.

This clonotype has a handful of counts. The chain employs TRBV20-1 and TRBJ1-6, with D perhaps matching TRBD1 (5 bases). The CDR3 contains 13 residues. The V gene's germline CDR1 is DFQATT and CDR2 SNEGSKA (reference sequence). V lost 6 bases, J lost 7 bases, and 13 bases lay in between. The CDR3 sequence is CSATREGNSPLHF. DNA for the CDR3: TGCAGTGCCACCAGGGAGGGAAATTCACCCCTCCACTTT.

This clonotype was observed once. The rearrangement joins TRBV11-2 to TRBJ1-6; 7 nucleotides line up with TRBD1. The ends lost 10 bases at V and 10 bases at J; junction bases unmatched: 13. The CDR3 has 14 amino acids. Germline CDR1 reads SGHAT; CDR2 reads FQNNGV. The CDR3 sequence: CANPRGRFPSPLHF. As DNA, the CDR3 is TGTGCCAACCCGAGGGGGCGCTTCCCCTCACCCCTCCACTTT.

The CDR3 loop is CATSDLLQEADNEQFF. The CDR3 DNA follows: TGTGCCACCAGTGATTTGCTGCAGGAGGCCGACAATGAGCAGTTCTTC. The chain is built from TRBV24-1 and TRBJ2-1; a weak D match, TRBD2 (5 bases). V was cut by 0 bases and J by 5 bases, with 13 bases left in between. The length of the CDR3 is 16 residues. Germline-derived CDR1 and CDR2 are KGHDR and SFDVKD.

The sample holds a few counts of this clonotype. This rearrangement joins TRBV20-1 to TRBJ2-5; D gene unclear. V was trimmed by 7 bases and J by 2 bases, leaving 8 bases between them. Germline V gene sequence: CDR1 DFQATT, CDR2 SNEGSKA (reference sequence). The CDR3 has 11 amino acids. In nucleotides, the CDR3 is TGCAGTGTACTCTCACAAGAGACCCAGTACTTC. Translation: CSVLSQETQYF.

The sample holds a few counts of this clonotype. The chain links TRBV5-1 to TRBJ1-2; D is unresolved. CDR3 length equals 13 residues. Germline lookup yields CDR1 SGHRS and CDR2 YFSETQ. The V end lost 1 base, the J end lost 8 bases, and 12 bases lay between the germline ends. The CDR3 sequence: CASSLTPDGGYTF. CDR3 bases: TGCGCCAGCAGCTTGACCCCCGACGGAGGCTACACCTTC.

This clonotype has more than one count but fewer than ten. The chain joins TRBV27 to TRBJ2-1, with 9 bases identical to TRBD2. V dropped 5 bases and J dropped 7; count of bases not matched to a gene: 15. The CDR3 spans 17 residues. CDR1 is MNHEY and CDR2 is SMNVEV in the germline V gene (reference sequence). The CDR3 region is CASSLNTPGLAINEQFF. The CDR3 DNA reads TGTGCCAGCAGTCTAAATACACCGGGACTAGCCATAAATGAGCAGTTCTTC.

The chain joins TRBV4-2 to TRBJ2-3; 10 bases match TRBD2. This CDR3 comprises 13 residues. CDR1 LGHNA and CDR2 YNFKEQ come from the germline V gene. The J segment lost 9 bases and the V segment lost 3 bases, leaving 3 bases of the junction unmatched. CDR3 in DNA: TGTGCCAGCAGCCACCAGCGGGAGGGGACGCAGTATTTT. Encoded protein: CASSHQREGTQYF.

The genes are TRBV24-1 and TRBJ2-3; TRBD1 matches at 7 bases. This CDR3 region has 15 residues. The V gene end was trimmed by 5 bases and the J gene end by 5 bases; junction bases not matched to a gene: 9. Germline CDR1 is KGHDR and CDR2 is SFDVKD. CDR3 DNA sequence: TGTGCCACCAGTGTTCACAGGGGCAGTGAAGATACGCAGTATTTT. The encoded protein is CATSVHRGSEDTQYF.

This clonotype has only a few counts. The V call is TRBV7-8, the J call TRBJ2-5; 7 positions agree with TRBD1. The V gene's germline CDR1 is SGHVS and CDR2 FQNEAQ. The junction had 11 bases not matched to a gene; V was cut back by 0 bases and J by 4 bases. This CDR3 comprises 17 residues. The CDR3: CASSLAPRRGGRETQYF. Here the CDR3 DNA reads TGTGCCAGCAGCTTAGCGCCCCGTCGAGGGGGCCGAGAGACCCAGTACTTC.

CDR3 residues: CASSLGQGGYQPQHF. The CDR3 region has the DNA TGTGCCAGCAGCCTTGGACAGGGAGGTTATCAGCCCCAGCATTTT. The V call is TRBV3-1, the J call TRBJ1-5; 8 bases line up with TRBD1. The CDR3 is made up of 15 amino acids. J gave up 5 bases and V 4 bases, and 7 bases lay outside the gene matches. Germline V CDR1 and CDR2: LGHDT, YNNKEL (reference sequence).

Ten or more counts support this clonotype. This rearrangement joins TRBV29-1 to TRBJ2-1, with 7 bases that match TRBD1. This CDR3 has 14 residues. The V gene end was trimmed by 6 bases and the J gene end by 3 bases; junction bases not matched to a gene: 8. Germline loops: CDR1 SQVTM, CDR2 ANQGSEA. CDR3 protein: CSVSDRRFYNEQFF. CDR3 nucleotide sequence: TGCAGCGTCTCGGACAGGCGGTTCTACAATGAGCAGTTCTTC.

This clonotype was picked up a small number of times. The chain joins TRBV28 to TRBJ1-1; D is unclear. Trimming took 6 bases from V and 4 from J, leaving 15 bases between them. The germline gives CDR1 MDHEN, CDR2 SYDVKM. The CDR3 spans 14 residues. This chain's CDR3 is CASREDIVPTEAFF. The CDR3 DNA follows: TGTGCCAGCAGGGAAGACATCGTACCCACTGAAGCTTTCTTT.

The V and J genes are TRBV7-2 and TRBJ2-1; 7 bases map to TRBD2. The CDR3 has 15 amino acids. In germline, CDR1 is SGHTA, CDR2 FQGNSA. With V trimmed by 8 bases and J by 7 bases, 14 bases remained unmatched. The DNA of the CDR3 is TGTGCCAGCTTGGGAGGGCTAGCTAGACGGAATGAGCAGTTCTTC. Its protein is CASLGGLARRNEQFF.

There are a few counts of this clonotype. The V and J genes are TRBV29-1 and TRBJ1-3; possible D gene TRBD1, 5 bases. Germline V CDR1 and CDR2: SQVTM, ANQGSEA. V gave up 3 bases and J gave up 2 bases, with 5 bases separating them. CDR3 length equals 12 residues. CDR3 amino acids: CSVEGAGNTIYF. As DNA, the CDR3 is TGCAGCGTTGAGGGGGCTGGAAACACCATATATTTT.

The table lists this clonotype with many counts. The chain carries TRBV20-1 and TRBJ2-2; the match to TRBD2 covers 9 bases. Looked up from germline, CDR1 is DFQATT and CDR2 is SNEGSKA (reference sequence). The CDR3 spans 16 residues. J was trimmed by 6 bases and V by 1 base; bases with no gene match: 9. The CDR3 here is CSARAPGLAGSGELFF. In DNA form, the CDR3 reads TGCAGTGCTAGAGCTCCGGGACTAGCAGGTTCCGGGGAGCTGTTTTTT.

This clonotype showed up many times. The chain has TRBV29-1 and TRBJ1-6; D is uncertain. The germline CDR1 and CDR2 sequences are SQVTM and ANQGSEA. This CDR3 comprises 13 residues. V was clipped by 6 bases and J by 1 base, with 7 bases between them. This CDR3 reads CSVGESYNSPLHF. The CDR3 nucleotides are TGCAGCGTAGGCGAGTCCTATAATTCACCCCTCCACTTT.

The sample holds many counts of this clonotype. The chain recombines TRBV27 with TRBJ1-1; TRBD1 matches at 8 bases. Germline V CDR1 and CDR2: MNHEY, SMNVEV (reference sequence). The CDR3 runs 13 residues. V lost 9 bases to trimming and J lost 3 bases; unmatched junction nucleotides: 6. Here the CDR3 DNA reads TGTGCCAGTCGACAGGGGCACTACACTGAAGCTTTCTTT. Protein: CASRQGHYTEAFF.

The table lists this clonotype with a few counts. The chain is built from TRBV7-9 and TRBJ2-1; D is undetermined. Germline V gives CDR1 SEHNR, CDR2 FQNEAQ (reference sequence). Trimming stripped 5 bases from V and 0 bases from J, with 14 bases between. CDR3 length: 16 residues. The DNA for the CDR3 is TGTGCCAGCAGCGTCTCTCGTTCGATCTCCTACAATGAGCAGTTCTTC. Translation: CASSVSRSISYNEQFF.

This clonotype was recorded many times. V and J are TRBV5-1 and TRBJ2-5; D gene ambiguous. Germline loops: CDR1 SGHRS, CDR2 YFSETQ. Trimming left V 1 base short and J 1 base short, with 5 bases between. This CDR3 is 13 amino acids long. As DNA, the CDR3 is TGCGCCAGCAGCTTGTACGGCCAAGAGACCCAGTACTTC. Encoded protein: CASSLYGQETQYF.

This clonotype has at least ten counts. This could be a read error, since a much larger clone is one nucleotide away. The chain carries TRBV12-3 or TRBV12-4 and TRBJ2-7; D gene unclear. The CDR3 contains 11 residues. V shed 2 bases and J shed 4 bases, with 3 bases lying between them. The CDR3 nucleotides are TGTGCCAGCAGTTTAATGTACGAGCAGTACTTC. Amino acids: CASSLMYEQYF.

This clonotype was counted a single time. The chain carries TRBV28 and TRBJ1-4; D is unclear. Trimming pared 1 base from V and 7 bases from J, leaving 13 bases between. CDR1 is MDHEN, CDR2 SYDVKM, per germline. The CDR3 covers 15 residues. This CDR3 reads CASSLYRGVSEKLFF. In DNA, the CDR3 is TGTGCCAGCAGTTTATACCGCGGGGTTTCTGAAAAACTGTTTTTT.

The gene calls are TRBV3-1 and TRBJ2-1; perhaps TRBD1 as D (5 bases). CDR1 is LGHDT, CDR2 YNNKEL, per germline (reference sequence). The CDR3 consists of 16 residues. V lost 0 bases and J 6 bases, leaving 15 bases between the germline ends. Here the CDR3 DNA reads TGTGCCAGCAGCCAAGAGGGGCTGGGAATAGCCAATGAGCAGTTCTTC. Protein: CASSQEGLGIANEQFF.

This clonotype was detected many times. V usage is TRBV7-6 and J usage is TRBJ1-4; D is possibly TRBD1 (5 bases). Germline V CDR1 and CDR2: SGHVS, FNYEAQ. V gave up 5 bases and J gave up 8 bases, with 18 bases separating them. The CDR3 is 15 amino acids. CDR3 nucleotides: TGTGCCAGCAGCCCCCGCTTGGGACCGGAGGAAAAACTGTTTTTT. It is translated as CASSPRLGPEEKLFF.

This clonotype was picked up many times. The V and J genes are TRBV4-1 and TRBJ2-1; D is possibly TRBD2 (6 bases). The CDR3 covers 15 residues. V gave up 1 base and J gave up 4 bases, with 11 bases separating them. In germline, CDR1 is MGHRA, CDR2 YSYEKL. In DNA form, the CDR3 reads TGCGCCAGCAGCCAAGTAGCGGAGTGGTACAATGAGCAGTTCTTC. Translation gives CASSQVAEWYNEQFF.